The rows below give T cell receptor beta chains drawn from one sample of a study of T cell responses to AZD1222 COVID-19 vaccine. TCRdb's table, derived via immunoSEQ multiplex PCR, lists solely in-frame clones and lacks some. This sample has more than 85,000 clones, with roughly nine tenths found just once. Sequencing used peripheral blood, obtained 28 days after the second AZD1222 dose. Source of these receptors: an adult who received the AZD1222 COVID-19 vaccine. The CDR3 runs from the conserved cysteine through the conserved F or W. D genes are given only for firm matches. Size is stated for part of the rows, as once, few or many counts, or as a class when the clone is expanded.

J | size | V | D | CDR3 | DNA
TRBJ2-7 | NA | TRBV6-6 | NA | CAVEGLSSYEQYF | TGTGCCGTCGAGGGCTTAAGCTCCTACGAGCAGTACTTC
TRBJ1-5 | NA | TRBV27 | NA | CASSRAGDQPQHF | TGTGCCAGCAGTCGGGCAGGGGATCAGCCCCAGCATTTT
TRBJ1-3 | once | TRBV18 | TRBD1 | CASSLGQGYGNTIYF | TGTGCCAGCTCACTGGGACAGGGTTATGGAAACACCATATATTTT
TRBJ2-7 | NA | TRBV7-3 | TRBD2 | CASSSSGSTVANEQYF | TGTGCCAGCAGCTCTAGCGGGAGCACCGTAGCTAACGAGCAGTACTTC
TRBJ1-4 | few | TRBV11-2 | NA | CASSLVRAGGRGVEKLFF | TGTGCCAGCAGCTTAGTTCGCGCGGGGGGGCGCGGGGTTGAAAAACTGTTTTTT
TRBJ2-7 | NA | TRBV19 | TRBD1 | CASSPRTGKREQYF | TGTGCCAGTAGTCCCAGGACAGGAAAGAGGGAGCAGTACTTC
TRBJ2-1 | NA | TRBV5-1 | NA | CASSIRDFLNEQFF | TGCGCCAGCAGCATACGGGACTTCCTCAATGAGCAGTTCTTC
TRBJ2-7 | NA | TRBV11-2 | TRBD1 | CASSPGTGSEQYF | TGTGCCAGCAGCCCGGGGACAGGCTCCGAGCAGTACTTC
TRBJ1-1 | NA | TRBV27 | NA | CASSPHGSMNTEAFF | TGTGCCAGCAGCCCCCATGGTAGCATGAACACTGAAGCTTTCTTT
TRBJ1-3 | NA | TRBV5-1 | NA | CASSSQGRLALAGNTIYF | TGCGCCAGCAGCTCTCAGGGGCGTCTTGCTCTGGCTGGAAACACCATATATTTT
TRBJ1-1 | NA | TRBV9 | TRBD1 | CASSGTGPNTEAFF | TGTGCCAGCAGCGGGACAGGTCCGAACACTGAAGCTTTCTTT
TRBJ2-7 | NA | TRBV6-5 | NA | CASSPSGAGRYEQYF | TGTGCCAGCAGTCCGTCTGGGGCCGGACGCTACGAGCAGTACTTC
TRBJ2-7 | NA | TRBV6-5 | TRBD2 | CASSYSSSGSPYEQYF | TGTGCCAGCAGTTACTCCTCTAGCGGGAGTCCCTACGAGCAGTACTTC
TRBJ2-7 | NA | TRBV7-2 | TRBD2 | CASSTAGTSGSYEQYF | TGTGCCAGCAGCACTGCCGGGACTAGCGGGAGCTACGAGCAGTACTTC
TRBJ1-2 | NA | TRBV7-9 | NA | CASRGKRGPNYGYTF | TGTGCCAGCAGGGGGAAGAGGGGACCTAACTATGGCTACACCTTC
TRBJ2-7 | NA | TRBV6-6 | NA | CASTDLTSRGYEQYF | TGTGCCAGCACGGATCTGACTAGTAGGGGATACGAGCAGTACTTC
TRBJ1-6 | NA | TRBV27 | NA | CASRPGGINSPLHF | TGTGCCAGCAGACCCGGGGGCATCAATTCACCCCTCCACTTT
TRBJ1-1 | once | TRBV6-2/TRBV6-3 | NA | CASSLGFSAEAFF | TGTGCCAGCAGTTTAGGGTTTTCCGCTGAAGCTTTCTTT
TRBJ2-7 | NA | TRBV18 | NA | CASSPVGLYEQYF | TGTGCCAGCTCACCGGTTGGACTTTACGAGCAGTACTTC
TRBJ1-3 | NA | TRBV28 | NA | CASSLWHGTSGNTIYF | TGTGCCAGCAGTTTATGGCACGGGACCTCTGGAAACACCATATATTTT
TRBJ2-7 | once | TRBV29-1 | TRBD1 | CSVVMPNRGPEQYF | TGCAGCGTTGTTATGCCCAACAGGGGGCCCGAGCAGTACTTC
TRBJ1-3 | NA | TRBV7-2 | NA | CASTYQGQGRNTIYF | TGTGCCAGCACCTATCAGGGCCAGGGCCGAAACACCATATATTTT
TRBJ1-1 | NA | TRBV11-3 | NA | CASQRTGNTEAFF | TGTGCCAGCCAAAGGACCGGGAACACTGAAGCTTTCTTT
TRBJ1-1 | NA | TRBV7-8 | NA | CASSLAGMNTEAFF | TGTGCCAGCAGCTTAGCGGGGATGAACACTGAAGCTTTCTTT
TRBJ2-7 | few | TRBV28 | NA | CASRSGDTSYEQYF | TGTGCCAGCAGGTCAGGTGACACCTCCTACGAGCAGTACTTC
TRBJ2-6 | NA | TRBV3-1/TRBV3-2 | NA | CASSDNRLLYSGANVLTF | TGTGCCAGCAGCGACAACAGGTTACTTTACTCTGGGGCCAACGTCCTGACTTTC
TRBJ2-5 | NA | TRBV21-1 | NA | CASSSPLETQYF | TGTGCCAGCAGCTCTCCCCTGGAGACCCAGTACTTC
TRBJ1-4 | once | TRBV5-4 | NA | CASSIRQVGNEKLFF | TGTGCCAGCAGCATAAGACAGGTTGGGAATGAAAAACTGTTTTTT
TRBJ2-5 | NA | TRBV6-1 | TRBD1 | CASSESRTGGVRRETQYF | TGTGCCAGCAGTGAAAGTCGGACAGGGGGCGTTCGGCGGGAGACCCAGTACTTC
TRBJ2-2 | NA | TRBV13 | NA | CASSKGGFSANTGELFF | TGTGCCAGCAGCAAAGGTGGATTTTCGGCGAACACCGGGGAGCTGTTTTTT
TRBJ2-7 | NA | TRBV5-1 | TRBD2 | CASRREGSEQYF | TGCGCCAGTCGAAGGGAGGGAAGCGAGCAGTACTTC
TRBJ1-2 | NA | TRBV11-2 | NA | CASSLERGWGYTF | TGTGCCAGCAGCTTAGAGAGGGGGTGGGGCTACACCTTC
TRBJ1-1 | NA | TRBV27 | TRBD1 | CASSHPRTGRDTEAFF | TGTGCCAGCAGTCATCCTCGGACAGGGAGAGACACTGAAGCTTTCTTT
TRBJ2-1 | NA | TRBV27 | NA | CASSSRRGASAYNEQFF | TGTGCCAGCAGCTCACGCCGGGGGGCTAGCGCCTACAATGAGCAGTTCTTC
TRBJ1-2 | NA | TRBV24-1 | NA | CAIEPSNFYGYTF | TGTGCCATCGAACCTTCAAACTTCTATGGCTACACCTTC
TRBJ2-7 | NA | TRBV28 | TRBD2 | CASSPMSGTSGVNSYEQYF | TGTGCCAGCAGTCCCATGTCCGGGACTAGCGGGGTTAACTCCTACGAGCAGTACTTC